This TCR delta chain was captured by sequencing in a study of gamma-delta chains in newborns, infants, children. Study-wide context: Polyclonal expansion of innate γδ T cells after birth follows microbial exposure.

This CDR3 comprises 14 residues. Germline lookup yields CDR1 GEAIGNYY and CDR2 EKD. In regard to this clone: TCRdb's protein, taken from a much larger clone, differs from this DNA's translation at residue 3, likely owing to a read error; the protein displayed comes from the DNA.

TCRdb reprocessed the reads using CATT. The sample shows about 3,000 delta-chain clones, about 10% of them seen only once. This sequence originates from a child who was a newborn, infant or young child, either healthy, febrile or measles-vaccinated (not recorded which). The chain joins TRDV2 to TRDJ2; 9 bases align to TRDD3. The J gene, left out of TCRdb, was set here by checking the DNA against germline. Sequencing input: blood. CDR3 protein: CAGDTGGLTAQLFF. In DNA, the CDR3 is TGTGCCGGTGACACTGGGGGATTGACAGCACAACTCTTCTTT.